This TCR beta chain is from a study of cytomegalovirus exposure and HLA in healthy donors. For the study at large: A prior study identified some 100 million unique TCR beta sequences from around 180 million T cells. Ancestry clustering placed 81% of 300 to 400 genotyped donors in the Caucasian-associated cluster. Study-level findings and limits: Some TCR beta chains (164 of them) were listed as cytomegalovirus-associated. Exclusion as indistinguishable affected some V segments, including TRBV6-2 and TRBV6-3.

PCR amplification relied on 60 Vbeta primers (plus 13 Jbeta primers). Generated by immunoSEQ multiplex PCR, the TCRdb table keeps only in-frame clones and is missing some. The table includes 150,000 to 190,000 clones, 65% to 90% detected once. This clone showed up just once. What it binds is not known. The CDR3 is made up of 15 amino acids. With 1 base removed from V and 4 bases from J, the gap between germline ends came to 12 bases. Looked up from germline, CDR1 is MGHDK and CDR2 is SYGVNS. V and J are TRBV25-1 and TRBJ2-3; D is ambiguous. The sequenced sample consisted of PBMCs. The sequence was collected from a woman between 45 and 60 years old in good health and CMV-seropositive. CDR3 amino acids: CASSESPRFADTQYF. In DNA form, the CDR3 reads TGTGCCAGCAGTGAATCGCCTAGGTTCGCAGATACGCAGTATTTT.